This is a list of T cell receptor beta chains from one sample in a study of blood T cells in healthy people across ages. TCRdb processed the 5' RACE reads anew with MiXCR; each CDR3 protein has one entry. The sample yields more than 650,000 distinct CDR3 sequences, approximately 24% seen once. The sample was also linked to a second study, of T cells of mothers and their children.

Material: blood. The receptor set was obtained from a boy aged 10-17 years in good health. The CDR3 runs from the conserved cysteine through the conserved F or W. The order of the fields is J gene, clone size, D gene, CDR3 length, V gene, CDR3 DNA, CDR3 protein. A D gene is named only where the DNA matches it firmly. Clone size is shown for a subset of rows, as once, few, many or a class of expanded clone.

J gene: TRBJ2-7
clone size: -
D gene: -
CDR3 length: 13
V gene: TRBV10-3
CDR3 DNA: TGTGCCATCAGTGAGTCAATCGACTACGAGCAGTACTTC
CDR3 protein: CAISESIDYEQYF

J gene: TRBJ1-1
clone size: few
D gene: -
CDR3 length: 15
V gene: TRBV14
CDR3 DNA: TGTGCCAGCAGCCAAGATTTGCGGATTTACACTGAAGCTTTCTTT
CDR3 protein: CASSQDLRIYTEAFF

J gene: TRBJ2-5
clone size: few
D gene: TRBD2
CDR3 length: 14
V gene: TRBV12-3/TRBV12-4
CDR3 DNA: TGTGCCAGCACCTTTACGGGGGGCCAAGAGACCCAGTACTTC
CDR3 protein: CASTFTGGQETQYF

J gene: TRBJ1-1
clone size: -
D gene: -
CDR3 length: 13
V gene: TRBV5-1
CDR3 DNA: TGCGCCAGCAGCTCGGCGATTAACACTGAAGCTTTCTTT
CDR3 protein: CASSSAINTEAFF

J gene: TRBJ2-3
clone size: -
D gene: -
CDR3 length: 20
V gene: TRBV27
CDR3 DNA: TGTGCCAGCAGACAAAGATACGGTAGAAAGGGGAGGATGAGCACAGATACGCAGTATTTT
CDR3 protein: CASRQRYGRKGRMSTDTQYF

J gene: TRBJ2-5
clone size: -
D gene: -
CDR3 length: 15
V gene: TRBV7-9
CDR3 DNA: TGTGCCAGCAGCTTAGACCTGCCTGCTCCAGAGACCCAGTACTTC
CDR3 protein: CASSLDLPAPETQYF

J gene: TRBJ2-5
clone size: -
D gene: -
CDR3 length: 11
V gene: TRBV30
CDR3 DNA: TGTGCCTGGGAAGGGGGAGAGACCCAGTACTTC
CDR3 protein: CAWEGGETQYF

J gene: TRBJ1-1
clone size: -
D gene: TRBD1
CDR3 length: 13
V gene: TRBV20-1
CDR3 DNA: TGCAGTGCTAGGGGGGACAGGGGGTTTGAGGCTTTCTTT
CDR3 protein: CSARGDRGFEAFF

J gene: TRBJ2-1
clone size: few
D gene: TRBD1
CDR3 length: 17
V gene: TRBV7-9
CDR3 DNA: TGTGCCAGCAGCTTAGTCCGGACAGGGGCCCCCAACAATGAGCAGTTCTTC
CDR3 protein: CASSLVRTGAPNNEQFF

J gene: TRBJ2-3
clone size: few
D gene: -
CDR3 length: 14
V gene: TRBV6-5
CDR3 DNA: TGTGCCAGCTCGGCCCGGGGGATCACAGATACGCAGTATTTT
CDR3 protein: CASSARGITDTQYF

J gene: TRBJ2-3
clone size: once
D gene: -
CDR3 length: 16
V gene: TRBV4-3
CDR3 DNA: TGCGCCAGCAGCCAAGACATCCCAAGACCCACAGATACGCAGTATTTT
CDR3 protein: CASSQDIPRPTDTQYF

J gene: TRBJ1-2
clone size: few
D gene: -
CDR3 length: 15
V gene: TRBV20-1
CDR3 DNA: TGCAGTGCCCTTCTCCCGCAGGGAGCTCTTCGAGGCTACACCTTC
CDR3 protein: CSALLPQGALRGYTF

J gene: TRBJ2-2
clone size: once
D gene: TRBD2
CDR3 length: 15
V gene: TRBV6-2/TRBV6-3
CDR3 DNA: TGTGCCAGCAGCCTAGCGGGGGCCCCGGTCGGGGAGCTGTTTTTT
CDR3 protein: CASSLAGAPVGELFF

J gene: TRBJ1-1
clone size: -
D gene: TRBD1
CDR3 length: 13
V gene: TRBV12-3/TRBV12-4
CDR3 DNA: TGTGCCAGCAGAAAACAGGGGGCCGCTGAAGCTTTCTTT
CDR3 protein: CASRKQGAAEAFF

J gene: TRBJ1-2
clone size: -
D gene: -
CDR3 length: 14
V gene: TRBV6-2/TRBV6-3
CDR3 DNA: TGTGCCAGCAGTTACCCCTCGTTGGACTATGGCTACACCTTC
CDR3 protein: CASSYPSLDYGYTF

J gene: TRBJ2-1
clone size: -
D gene: TRBD1
CDR3 length: 16
V gene: TRBV11-2
CDR3 DNA: TGTGCCAGCAGCCCGAACAGGGGGCTTTCCTACAATGAGCAGTTCTTC
CDR3 protein: CASSPNRGLSYNEQFF

J gene: TRBJ2-6
clone size: -
D gene: -
CDR3 length: 17
V gene: TRBV2
CDR3 DNA: TGTGCCAGCGAGCAACAGGGAGAGAAATCTGGGGCCAACGTCCTGACTTTC
CDR3 protein: CASEQQGEKSGANVLTF

J gene: TRBJ2-3
clone size: -
D gene: TRBD1
CDR3 length: 13
V gene: TRBV6-6
CDR3 DNA: TGTGCCAGCAGACCCACAGGGGAGGATACGCAGTATTTT
CDR3 protein: CASRPTGEDTQYF

J gene: TRBJ1-2
clone size: few
D gene: -
CDR3 length: 14
V gene: TRBV6-1
CDR3 DNA: TGTGCCAGCAGTGAAGATGCAGGCCCAGGAAGCTACACCTTC
CDR3 protein: CASSEDAGPGSYTF

J gene: TRBJ1-1
clone size: few
D gene: -
CDR3 length: 12
V gene: TRBV29-1
CDR3 DNA: TGCAGCGTTGGGAGAGATAACACTGAAGCTTTCTTT
CDR3 protein: CSVGRDNTEAFF

J gene: TRBJ2-3
clone size: -
D gene: -
CDR3 length: 14
V gene: TRBV19
CDR3 DNA: TGTGCCAGTAGTAGCCGACTATCGGGAGATACGCAGTATTTT
CDR3 protein: CASSSRLSGDTQYF

J gene: TRBJ2-1
clone size: -
D gene: -
CDR3 length: 17
V gene: TRBV14
CDR3 DNA: TGTGTCAGCAGCCAGTTTCTGTCACTCAGCTCCTACAATGAGCAGTTCTTC
CDR3 protein: CVSSQFLSLSSYNEQFF

J gene: TRBJ2-5
clone size: -
D gene: TRBD2
CDR3 length: 13
V gene: TRBV6-5
CDR3 DNA: TGTGCCAGCACCTTCGGGGGGGCAGAGACCCAGTACTTC
CDR3 protein: CASTFGGAETQYF

J gene: TRBJ2-5
clone size: few
D gene: -
CDR3 length: 13
V gene: TRBV4-1
CDR3 DNA: TGCGCCAGCAGCCAAGCCGGGGACGAGACCCAGTACTTC
CDR3 protein: CASSQAGDETQYF

J gene: TRBJ2-7
clone size: -
D gene: -
CDR3 length: 15
V gene: TRBV6-1
CDR3 DNA: TGTGCCAGCAGCTTCCGGGACCGATCGAGGGGAGAGCAGTACTTC
CDR3 protein: CASSFRDRSRGEQYF

J gene: TRBJ1-5
clone size: few
D gene: -
CDR3 length: 13
V gene: TRBV20-1
CDR3 DNA: TGCAGTGCTAGACCCGGCGTTAATCAGCCCCAGCATTTT
CDR3 protein: CSARPGVNQPQHF

J gene: TRBJ2-5
clone size: few
D gene: TRBD1
CDR3 length: 16
V gene: TRBV28
CDR3 DNA: TGTGCCAGCAGTTCTACCAGGGGGCCCGTAGTGGGCCTGCGGTACTTC
CDR3 protein: CASSSTRGPVVGLRYF

J gene: TRBJ2-5
clone size: few
D gene: -
CDR3 length: 15
V gene: TRBV6-5
CDR3 DNA: TGTGCCAGCAGTTATCAAGGACTACCGCGGTACACCCAGTACTTC
CDR3 protein: CASSYQGLPRYTQYF

J gene: TRBJ2-5
clone size: few
D gene: -
CDR3 length: 15
V gene: TRBV6-6
CDR3 DNA: TGTGCCAGCAGTTACTCTAAAGGAGTCGGAGAGACCCAGTACTTC
CDR3 protein: CASSYSKGVGETQYF

J gene: TRBJ2-3
clone size: few
D gene: TRBD2
CDR3 length: 18
V gene: TRBV5-1
CDR3 DNA: TGCGCCAGCAGCATCATCGACCGGACTAGCGGGAACACAGATACGCAGTATTTT
CDR3 protein: CASSIIDRTSGNTDTQYF

J gene: TRBJ2-7
clone size: -
D gene: -
CDR3 length: 17
V gene: TRBV5-1
CDR3 DNA: TGCGCCAGCAGCTTAGATGTCGACAGCCCCAGACTATACGAGCAGTACTTC
CDR3 protein: CASSLDVDSPRLYEQYF

J gene: TRBJ2-5
clone size: few
D gene: TRBD2
CDR3 length: 15
V gene: TRBV7-7
CDR3 DNA: TGTGCCAGCGGGGTAGCGGGGGGAGGAAAAGAGACCCAGTACTTC
CDR3 protein: CASGVAGGGKETQYF

J gene: TRBJ1-6
clone size: -
D gene: -
CDR3 length: 15
V gene: TRBV5-1
CDR3 DNA: TGCGCCAGCAGCTTCGGCACAGGCCCAAATTCACCCCTCCACTTT
CDR3 protein: CASSFGTGPNSPLHF